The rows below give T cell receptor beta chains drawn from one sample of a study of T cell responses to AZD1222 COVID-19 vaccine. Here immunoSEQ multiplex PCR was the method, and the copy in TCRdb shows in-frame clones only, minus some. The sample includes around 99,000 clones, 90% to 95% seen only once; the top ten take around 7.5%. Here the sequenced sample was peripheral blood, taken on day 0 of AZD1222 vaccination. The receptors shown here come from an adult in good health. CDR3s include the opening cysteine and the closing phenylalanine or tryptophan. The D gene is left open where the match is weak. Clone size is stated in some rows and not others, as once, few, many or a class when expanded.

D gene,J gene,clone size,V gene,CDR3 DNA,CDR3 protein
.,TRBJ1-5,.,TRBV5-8,TGTGCCAGCAGTCTGTGGAATCAGCCCCAGCATTTT,CASSLWNQPQHF
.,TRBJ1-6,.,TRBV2,TGTGCCAGCAGTCTATTCCGAGGTCCTGGGGGACTTTCACCCCTCCACTTT,CASSLFRGPGGLSPLHF
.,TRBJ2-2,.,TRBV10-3,TGTGCCATCAGGCTTGAGCAGGGGAGTATCAGCACCGGGGAGCTGTTTTTT,CAIRLEQGSISTGELFF
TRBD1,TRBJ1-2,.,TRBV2,TGTGCCAGCACCACCGGACAGGGGTATGGCTACACCTTC,CASTTGQGYGYTF
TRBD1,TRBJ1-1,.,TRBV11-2,TGTGCCAGCAGCTTTCAGGGGGGGTTTGAAGCTTTCTTT,CASSFQGGFEAFF
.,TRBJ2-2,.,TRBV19,TGTGCCAGTAGGGCTAGCGACACCGGGGAGCTGTTTTTT,CASRASDTGELFF
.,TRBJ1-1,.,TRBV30,TGTGCCTGGAGTCGGGGGGCTGGGAACACTGAAGCTTTCTTT,CAWSRGAGNTEAFF
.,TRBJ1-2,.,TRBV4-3,TGCGCCAGCAGCCAAGATCCAGTGTCGACTAACTATGGCTACACCTTC,CASSQDPVSTNYGYTF
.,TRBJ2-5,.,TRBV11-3,TGTGCCAGCAGCTCCTCCCCCGGCCATCGAGGGGAGACCCAGTACTTC,CASSSSPGHRGETQYF
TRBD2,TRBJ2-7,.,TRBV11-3,TGTGCCAGCAGCTTGGGCGGGAGCGCCTACGAGCAGTACTTC,CASSLGGSAYEQYF
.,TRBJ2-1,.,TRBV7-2,TGTGCCAGCAGTCCCGGGAATAACAATGAGCAGTTCTTC,CASSPGNNNEQFF
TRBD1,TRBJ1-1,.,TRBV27,TGTGCCAGCAGTTTATCGCAGCAGGGGGTCACTGAAGCTTTCTTT,CASSLSQQGVTEAFF
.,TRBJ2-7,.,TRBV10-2,TGCGCCAGCAGAGACAAGCTCTCTTCTTACGAGCAGTACTTC,CASRDKLSSYEQYF
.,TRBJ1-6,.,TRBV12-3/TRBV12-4,TGTGCCAGCAGACGGGACGGGACTTCACCCCTCCACTTT,CASRRDGTSPLHF
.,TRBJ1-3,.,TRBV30,TGTGCCTGGAGTGTAGGGGCCCCAAACACCATATATTTT,CAWSVGAPNTIYF
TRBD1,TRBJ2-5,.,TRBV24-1,TGTGCCAAGAAACAGGGGGAAGGGGAGACCCAGTACTTC,CAKKQGEGETQYF
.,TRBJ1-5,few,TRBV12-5,TGTGCTAGTGGTTTGGGGGAAAATCAGCCCCAGCATTTT,CASGLGENQPQHF
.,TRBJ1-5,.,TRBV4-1,TGCGCCAGCAGCCAAGATGGGGTGCGTCCCCAGCATTTT,CASSQDGVRPQHF
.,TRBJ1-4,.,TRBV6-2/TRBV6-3,TGTGCCAGCAGTTACGGGGCAGGGCGGTGGGAAAAACTGTTTTTT,CASSYGAGRWEKLFF
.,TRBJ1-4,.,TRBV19,TGTGCCAGTAGAACGGCGCGAGATCGGGAAAAACTGTTTTTT,CASRTARDREKLFF
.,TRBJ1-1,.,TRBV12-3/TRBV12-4,TGTGCCAGCAGCTACCAGGAGACCACTGAAGCTTTCTTT,CASSYQETTEAFF
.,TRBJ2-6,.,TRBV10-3,TGTGCCATCAGCCTCCCGGGGGACGTCCTGACTTTC,CAISLPGDVLTF
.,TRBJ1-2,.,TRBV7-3,TGTGCCAGCAGCTTGGAGGGTGATGGCTACACCTTC,CASSLEGDGYTF
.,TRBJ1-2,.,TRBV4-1,TGCGCCAGCAGCAAACCTACAGGAAACTATGGCTACACCTTC,CASSKPTGNYGYTF
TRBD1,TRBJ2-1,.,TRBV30,TGTGCCAAGGATGGGGGTCCCGGGACAGGGACCGACTCCTACAATGAGCAGTTCTTC,CAKDGGPGTGTDSYNEQFF
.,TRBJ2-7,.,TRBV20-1,TGCAGTGCTAGTTACCCGGGCCAGACCTACGAGCAGTACTTC,CSASYPGQTYEQYF
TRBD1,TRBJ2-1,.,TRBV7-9,TGTGCCAGCAGCTTGACAGGGGGAGTCTCCTACAATGAGCAGTTCTTC,CASSLTGGVSYNEQFF